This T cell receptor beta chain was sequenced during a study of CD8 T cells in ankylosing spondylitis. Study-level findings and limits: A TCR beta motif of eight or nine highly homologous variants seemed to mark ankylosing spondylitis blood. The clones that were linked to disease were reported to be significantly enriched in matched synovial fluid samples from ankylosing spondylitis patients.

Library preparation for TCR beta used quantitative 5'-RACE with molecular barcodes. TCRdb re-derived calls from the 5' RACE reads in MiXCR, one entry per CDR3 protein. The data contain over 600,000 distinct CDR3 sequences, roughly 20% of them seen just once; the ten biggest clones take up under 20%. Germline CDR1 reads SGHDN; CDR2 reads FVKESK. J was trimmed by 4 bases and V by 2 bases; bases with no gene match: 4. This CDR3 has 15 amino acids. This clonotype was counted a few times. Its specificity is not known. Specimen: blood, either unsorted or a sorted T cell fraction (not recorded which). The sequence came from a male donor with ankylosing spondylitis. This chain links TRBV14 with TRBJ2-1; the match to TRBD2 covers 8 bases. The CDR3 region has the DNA TGTGCCAGCAGCCAACAAGCGGGGGTATACAATGAGCAGTTCTTC. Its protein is CASSQQAGVYNEQFF.